The 4 T cell receptor beta chains below were found in one sample sequenced in a study of T-cell memory formation after mild COVID-19. TCRdb reprocessed the 5' RACE reads with MiXCR, giving one entry per CDR3 protein. The sample has 450,000 to 650,000 distinct CDR3 sequences, less than 25% seen once. The sample taken for sequencing was PBMCs or a T cell subset sorted from them (not recorded which). The receptors were gathered from an adult woman who had mild COVID-19 (a few samples of this study predate the infection). Cell type and time point are not known.

This clonotype occurred once. The gene calls are TRBV4-2 and TRBJ2-7; a possible D gene is TRBD1 (5 bases). V lost 1 base to trimming and J lost 1 base, with 11 bases between them. There are 15 residues in the CDR3. Germline assignment: CDR1 LGHNA and CDR2 YNFKEQ. CDR3 loop: CASSQAETASYEQYF. Written as DNA, the CDR3 is TGTGCCAGCAGCCAAGCTGAGACAGCATCCTACGAGCAGTACTTC.

In DNA, the CDR3 is TGCAGCGGGAAAATGACAGGGGGAGCTGAAGCTTTCTTT. Its protein product is CSGKMTGGAEAFF. The chain links TRBV29-1 to TRBJ1-1, with TRBD1 matching over 9 bases. V trimming: 7 bases; J trimming: 6 bases; junction bases outside the gene matches: 9. CDR1 SQVTM and CDR2 ANQGSEA come from the germline V gene. The CDR3 is made up of 13 amino acids.

The chain has TRBV7-6 and TRBJ2-7; 8 positions agree with TRBD2. From germline, CDR1 is SGHVS and CDR2 FNYEAQ. The V segment lost 5 bases and the J segment 0 bases; nucleotides outside the gene matches: 15. The CDR3 spans 18 residues. The DNA of the CDR3 is TGTGCCAGCAGCCCGAGGGGGGAGCGGGGGCTCAGCTCCTACGAGCAGTACTTC. Translation: CASSPRGERGLSSYEQYF.

V is TRBV5-1 and J is TRBJ2-2; unclear D gene. Between the trimmed V and J ends, which lost 0 bases and 5 bases, there was a span of 11 bases. CDR3 length: 15 residues. Looked up from germline, CDR1 is SGHRS and CDR2 is YFSETQ. The CDR3 loop reads CASSLGSAETGELFF. For the CDR3, the DNA is TGCGCCAGCAGCTTGGGCTCAGCCGAAACCGGGGAGCTGTTTTTT.